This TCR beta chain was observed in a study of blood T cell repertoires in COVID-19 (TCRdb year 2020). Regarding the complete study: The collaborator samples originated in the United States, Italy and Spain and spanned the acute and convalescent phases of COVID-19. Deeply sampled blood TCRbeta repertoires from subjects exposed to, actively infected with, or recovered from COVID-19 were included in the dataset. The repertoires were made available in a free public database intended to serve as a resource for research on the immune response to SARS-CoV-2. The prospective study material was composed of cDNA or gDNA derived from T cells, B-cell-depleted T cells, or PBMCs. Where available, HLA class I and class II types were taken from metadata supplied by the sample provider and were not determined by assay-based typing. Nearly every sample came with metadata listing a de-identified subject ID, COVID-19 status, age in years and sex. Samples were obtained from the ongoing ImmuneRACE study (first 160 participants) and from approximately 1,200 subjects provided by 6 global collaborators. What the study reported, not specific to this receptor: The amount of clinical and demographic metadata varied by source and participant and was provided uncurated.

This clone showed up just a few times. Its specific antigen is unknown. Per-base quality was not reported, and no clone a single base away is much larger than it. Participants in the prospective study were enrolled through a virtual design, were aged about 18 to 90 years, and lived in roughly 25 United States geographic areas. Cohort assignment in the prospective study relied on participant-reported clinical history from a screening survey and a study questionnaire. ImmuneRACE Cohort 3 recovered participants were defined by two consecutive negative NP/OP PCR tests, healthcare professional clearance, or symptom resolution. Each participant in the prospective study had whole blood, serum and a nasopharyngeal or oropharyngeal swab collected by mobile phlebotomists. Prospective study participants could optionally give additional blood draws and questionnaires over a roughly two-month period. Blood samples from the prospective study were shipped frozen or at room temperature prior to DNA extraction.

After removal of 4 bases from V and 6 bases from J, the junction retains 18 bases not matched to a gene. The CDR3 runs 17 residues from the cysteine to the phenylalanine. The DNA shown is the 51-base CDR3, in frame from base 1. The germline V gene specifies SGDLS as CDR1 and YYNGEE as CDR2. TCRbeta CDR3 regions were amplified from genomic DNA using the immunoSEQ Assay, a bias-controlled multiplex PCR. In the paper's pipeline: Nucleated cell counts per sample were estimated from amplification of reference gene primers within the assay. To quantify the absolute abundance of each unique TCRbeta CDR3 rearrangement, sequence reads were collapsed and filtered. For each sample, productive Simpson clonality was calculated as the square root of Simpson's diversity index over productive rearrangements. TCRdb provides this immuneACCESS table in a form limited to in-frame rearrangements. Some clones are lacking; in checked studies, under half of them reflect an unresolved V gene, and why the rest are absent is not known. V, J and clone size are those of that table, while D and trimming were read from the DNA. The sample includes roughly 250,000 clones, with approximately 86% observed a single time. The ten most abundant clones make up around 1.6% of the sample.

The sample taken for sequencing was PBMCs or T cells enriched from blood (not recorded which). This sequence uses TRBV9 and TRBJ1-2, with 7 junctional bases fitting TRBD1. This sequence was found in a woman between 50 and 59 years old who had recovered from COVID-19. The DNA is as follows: TGTGCCAGCAGCCCGTCGACAGGGTTCGGTGCGACGGATGGCTACACCTTC. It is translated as CASSPSTGFGATDGYTF.